One sample yielded the 23 T cell receptor beta chains listed below, sequenced in a study of regulatory T cells in long-lasting Graves disease. Documented time point: newly diagnosed GD, antithyroid drugs for less than 3 months. PBMC RNA was the source of the TCR library. Combining iRepertoire HTBI primers with Arm-PCR of CDR3 regions, the authors built TCR beta libraries. TCRdb called the multiplex PCR reads again in MiXCR, with one record for every CDR3 protein. Of hundreds of thousands of distinct CDR3 sequences in the sample, about 16% were seen once. The input for sequencing was peripheral blood mononuclear cells (PBMCs), taken at new diagnosis, from a patient treated with antithyroid drugs. The receptors come from a female donor with Graves disease.

This clonotype has just a few counts. The chain combines TRBV6-5 with TRBJ1-4; perhaps TRBD1 as D (6 bases). This CDR3 is built from 15 residues. V was clipped by 2 bases and J by 5 bases, with 12 bases between them. CDR1 and CDR2 from the germline V gene are MNHEY and SVGAGI. The CDR3 DNA reads TGTGCCAGCAGTTACCGGGACACGCCGAATGAAAAACTGTTTTTT. It is translated as CASSYRDTPNEKLFF.

This clonotype showed up many times. The chain employs TRBV6-1 and TRBJ1-2, with a weak D call TRBD1 (6 bases). Per germline, CDR1 MNHNS and CDR2 SASEGT. With 6 bases removed from V and 7 bases from J, the gap between germline ends came to 18 bases. There are 14 residues in the CDR3. DNA of the CDR3: TGTGCCAGCAGGGAGACAGGACCTTCGTTTGGCTACACCTTC. Translated: CASRETGPSFGYTF.

This clonotype has only a few counts. A much more abundant neighbour one base away suggests this may be a read error. This chain connects TRBV6-2 or TRBV6-3 to TRBJ1-2; maybe TRBD1 (5 bases). Germline V lookup: CDR1 MNHEY, CDR2 SVGEGT. This CDR3 contains 15 residues. In DNA, the CDR3 is TGTGCCTGCAGTTACTCGGGGGGATCCAACTATGGCTACACCTTC. It codes for CACSYSGGSNYGYTF.

The chain carries TRBV7-9 and TRBJ1-1, with D possibly TRBD1 on 5 matching bases. V lost 6 bases and J 1 base, leaving 12 bases between the germline ends. The CDR3 consists of 14 residues. The germline V gene encodes CDR1 SEHNR and CDR2 FQNEAQ (reference sequence). The CDR3: CASRLGASNTEAFF. DNA of the CDR3: TGTGCCAGCAGACTCGGGGCATCGAACACTGAAGCTTTCTTT.

Ten or more counts support this clonotype. The CDR3 is CSARAGLAGVFAQDTQYF. The CDR3 DNA reads TGCAGTGCTAGAGCCGGACTAGCGGGAGTATTCGCGCAAGATACGCAGTATTTT. The chain uses TRBV20-1 and TRBJ2-3; 13 bases are a match to TRBD2. The V segment lost 1 base and the J segment 5 bases; nucleotides outside the gene matches: 12. Per germline, CDR1 DFQATT and CDR2 SNEGSKA (reference sequence). This CDR3 is 18 amino acids long.

J is TRBJ1-6 and V is TRBV6-1; D may be TRBD1 (6 bases). Trimming shortened V by 0 bases and J by 10 bases, and 13 bases separated the two germline ends. Germline-derived CDR1 and CDR2 are MNHNS and SASEGT. The CDR3 consists of 15 residues. The CDR3 DNA reads as TGTGCCAGCAGTGAAGCGGGCAGGGGAGGATCACCCCTCCACTTT. Its translation: CASSEAGRGGSPLHF.

This clonotype was seen repeatedly, ten times or more. This chain links TRBV27 with TRBJ1-6; the D gene is possibly TRBD1 (5 bases). CDR1 is MNHEY, CDR2 SMNVEV, per germline (reference sequence). Trimming shortened V by 6 bases and J by 9 bases, and 24 bases separated the two germline ends. The CDR3 has 17 amino acids. CDR3 in amino acids: CASSSTEPGLGFSPLHF. Written as DNA, the CDR3 is TGTGCCAGCAGCTCCACCGAACCGGGACTGGGCTTTTCACCCCTCCACTTT.

This clonotype was seen at least ten times. The chain couples TRBV5-1 to TRBJ1-2; 7 nucleotides align to TRBD1. This CDR3 is 15 amino acids long. Trimming at V came to 0 bases and at J to 2 bases, leaving 4 bases not matched to a gene. Germline V gene data show CDR1 as SGHRS and CDR2 as YFSETQ. The CDR3 loop reads CASSLEGATNYGYTF. The CDR3 nucleotides are TGCGCCAGCAGCTTGGAGGGGGCCACCAACTATGGCTACACCTTC.

This clonotype appeared a few times. V usage is TRBV5-1 and J usage is TRBJ1-4, with 7 bases aligning to TRBD1. The CDR3 is made up of 15 amino acids. Trimming removed 3 bases from V and 3 bases from J; junction bases left unmatched: 5. From germline, CDR1 is SGHRS and CDR2 YFSETQ. As DNA, the CDR3 is TGCGCCAGCAGCTCCAGGGGGGCGGCTAATGAAAAACTGTTTTTT. Translating gives CASSSRGAANEKLFF.

This clonotype has a count of ten or more. This chain connects TRBV7-2 to TRBJ2-1; 7 nucleotides line up with TRBD1. CDR3 length: 15 amino acids. Germline loops: CDR1 SGHTA, CDR2 FQGNSA. With 5 bases clipped from V and 2 bases from J, the junction kept 6 bases outside the gene matches. The CDR3 sequence: CASSRTGDAYNEQFF. The CDR3 bases are TGTGCCAGCAGCCGAACAGGGGACGCCTACAATGAGCAGTTCTTC.

Many counts were recorded for this clonotype. The chain uses TRBV12-3 or TRBV12-4 and TRBJ1-6, with D possibly being TRBD1 (6 bases). There are 16 residues in the CDR3. V was pared by 7 bases and J by 9 bases, with 22 bases between. CDR3 sequence: CASTPLGQFSSSPLHF. CDR3 sequence (DNA): TGTGCCAGCACCCCACTGGGACAATTCTCTTCTTCACCCCTCCACTTT.

This rearrangement joins TRBV20-1 to TRBJ2-5; 7 nucleotides align to TRBD1. This CDR3 comprises 16 residues. The germline gives CDR1 DFQATT, CDR2 SNEGSKA (reference sequence). V shed 0 bases and J 2 bases; nucleotides not matched to a gene: 9. As DNA, the CDR3 is TGCAGTGCTAGAGATTGGGGACAGCTCTCACAAGAGACCCAGTACTTC. Translating gives CSARDWGQLSQETQYF.

This clonotype was recorded many times. The chain links TRBV12-3 or TRBV12-4 to TRBJ1-5; D may be TRBD1 (6 bases). This CDR3 is built from 15 residues. V was shortened by 6 bases and J by 2 bases, with 14 bases between the two germline ends. Here the CDR3 reads CASSRTDFRNQPQHF. The CDR3 DNA reads TGTGCCAGCAGCCGGACAGATTTTCGCAATCAGCCCCAGCATTTT.

Here the CDR3 reads CATSRAGTAYGYTF. CDR3 nucleotides: TGTGCCACCAGCAGAGCCGGGACAGCCTATGGCTACACCTTC. The chain combines TRBV15 with TRBJ1-2, with 7 bases that match TRBD1. The V and J ends lost 1 base and 4 bases, in that order; junction bases with no gene match: 3. The CDR3 is made up of 14 amino acids. Germline V gene sequence: CDR1 LNHNV, CDR2 YYDKDF (reference sequence).

This clonotype was detected ten times or more. The chain is built from TRBV6-2 or TRBV6-3 and TRBJ1-1; 7 bases align to TRBD1. Per germline, CDR1 MNHEY and CDR2 SVGEGT. The J segment lost 4 bases and the V segment lost 5 bases, leaving 13 bases of the junction unmatched. This CDR3 comprises 16 residues. CDR3 in amino acids: CASSNPMGQGGTEAFF. The CDR3 DNA reads TGTGCCAGCAGTAACCCCATGGGTCAGGGGGGCACTGAAGCTTTCTTT.

A remark on this clonotype: This could be a read error, since a much larger clone is one nucleotide away. This chain links TRBV20-1 with TRBJ1-3; unclear D gene. Germline V lookup: CDR1 DFQATT, CDR2 SNEGSKA (reference sequence). The CDR3 loop spans 14 amino acids. The chain's CDR3 is CGAPMLGSGNTIYF. CDR3 nucleotide sequence: TGCGGTGCCCCCATGCTCGGCTCTGGAAACACCATATATTTT.

This clonotype was counted at least ten times. This chain connects TRBV6-2 or TRBV6-3 to TRBJ1-5; weak D call: TRBD1 (5 bases). V was clipped by 0 bases and J by 4 bases, with 7 bases between them. The CDR3 is made up of 14 amino acids. Germline V gene sequence: CDR1 MNHEY, CDR2 SVGEGT. The CDR3 nucleotides are TGTGCCAGCAGTTACTCTCCAGGGAATCAGCCCCAGCATTTT. It specifies CASSYSPGNQPQHF.

This clonotype was seen more than once but under ten times. The rearrangement uses TRBV11-1 and TRBJ2-2; D not resolved. CDR1 and CDR2 (germline): SGHAT, FQDESV (reference sequence). The length of the CDR3 is 16 residues. The V end lost 6 bases, the J end lost 0 bases, and 14 bases lay between the germline ends. The DNA of the CDR3 is TGTGCCAGCAGTCCAAGACATACAGCGAACACCGGGGAGCTGTTTTTT. Translating it yields CASSPRHTANTGELFF.

In its sample, this clonotype was seen many times. This chain connects TRBV27 to TRBJ2-3, with TRBD2 identical over 8 bases. J was trimmed by 2 bases and V by 1 base; bases with no gene match: 8. Per the germline V gene, CDR1 is MNHEY and CDR2 is SMNVEV (reference sequence). The CDR3 has 17 residues. DNA for the CDR3: TGTGCCAGCAGTTTATTACCAGCGGGGGAGTACACAGATACGCAGTATTTT. Translation gives CASSLLPAGEYTDTQYF.

In this sample, this clonotype turned up many times. This sequence joins TRBV20-1 and TRBJ2-3; 7 bases fit TRBD2. Germline-derived CDR1 and CDR2 are DFQATT and SNEGSKA (reference sequence). CDR3 length: 15 amino acids. With 6 bases clipped from V and 2 bases from J, the junction kept 11 bases outside the gene matches. The CDR3 protein is CSAVPWREFTDTQYF. Written as DNA, the CDR3 is TGCAGTGCCGTCCCGTGGCGGGAGTTCACAGATACGCAGTATTTT.

The chain couples TRBV9 to TRBJ2-3, with D perhaps matching TRBD1 (5 bases). This CDR3 is built from 17 residues. The V and J ends lost 1 base and 2 bases respectively, with 17 bases between them. The germline CDR1 and CDR2 sequences are SGDLS and YYNGEE. The CDR3, as DNA: TGTGCCAGCAGCGTATTCACTCTGGGGCCCCTCACAGATACGCAGTATTTT. This encodes CASSVFTLGPLTDTQYF.

The sample holds many counts of this clonotype. The J gene is TRBJ1-2, the V gene TRBV6-1, with D unclear. This CDR3 comprises 15 residues. Trimming took off 8 bases at V and 8 bases at J, with 24 bases between the two ends. Germline-derived CDR1 and CDR2 are MNHNS and SASEGT. DNA of the CDR3: TGTGCCAGCCCCGATCAGTCGGCCGCCCGGGGAGGCTACACCTTC. It is translated as CASPDQSAARGGYTF.

This clonotype was seen at least ten times. This chain links TRBV10-2 with TRBJ1-2, with 9 bases that match TRBD1. Germline lookup yields CDR1 WSHSY and CDR2 SAAADI. The CDR3 consists of 14 residues. Trimming took 5 bases from V and 4 from J; bases not matched to a gene: 5. The CDR3 DNA sequence: TGCGCCAGCAGTACTACAGGGGGCGGCTATGGCTACACCTTC. Translated: CASSTTGGGYGYTF.